The present TCR beta chain was sequenced within a study of blood T cells in healthy people across ages. Study-level findings and limits: Across samples, TCR beta diversity tracked strongly with naive T cell percentage.

This clonotype was counted only a few times. Antigen specificity is unknown. A sample-barcoded 5' primer and a J-beta primer mix were used in a second PCR of roughly 6 to 11 cycles. TCRdb re-derived calls from the 5' RACE reads in MiXCR, one entry per CDR3 protein. The table includes under 1,100,000 distinct CDR3 sequences, 20% to 25% detected once. V was cut by 4 bases and J by 10 bases, with 16 bases left in between. Germline lookup yields CDR1 SQVTM and CDR2 ANQGSEA. The CDR3 is made up of 12 amino acids. Ranging in age from roughly 6 to 95, the donors were healthy Caucasian individuals from Russia. These data were likewise used in another study, on T cells of mothers and their children. That report adds: All RNA that had been extracted was used for cDNA synthesis at approximately 1.5 ug per 15 ul.

The source of this sequence is a girl aged 2 to 10 in good health. Sequences were obtained from blood. This chain connects TRBV29-1 to TRBJ1-1; tentative D call: TRBD1 (6 bases). The CDR3 protein is CSVVPPDRGAFF. In nucleotides, the CDR3 is TGCAGCGTTGTCCCACCGGACAGAGGAGCTTTCTTT.